This T cell receptor (beta chain) was retrieved from a study of response to subunit inactivated influenza vaccine. TCRdb processed the RT-PCR reads anew with MiXCR; each CDR3 protein has one entry. The data show more than 250,000 distinct CDR3 sequences, just over 20% seen once. Details on this clonotype: Antigen specificity is unknown.

Study-level results: Each seasonal influenza vaccination, the authors suggested, recruits few new T cells.

This TCR was sampled from a man aged 50 to 69 who received an inactivated influenza vaccine. This specimen was PBMCs from blood, taken approximately 20 months after vaccination.

The CDR3 coding sequence is TGCGCCAGCACCAGACTACCCGCCACAGATACGCAGTATTTT. Translated: CASTRLPATDTQYF. The rearrangement links TRBV4-1 to TRBJ2-3, with D perhaps matching TRBD2 (5 bases). This CDR3 has 14 residues. The ends were cut back, 7 bases at V and 2 bases at J, with 13 bases in the middle. The germline V gene has CDR1 MGHRA and CDR2 YSYEKL.